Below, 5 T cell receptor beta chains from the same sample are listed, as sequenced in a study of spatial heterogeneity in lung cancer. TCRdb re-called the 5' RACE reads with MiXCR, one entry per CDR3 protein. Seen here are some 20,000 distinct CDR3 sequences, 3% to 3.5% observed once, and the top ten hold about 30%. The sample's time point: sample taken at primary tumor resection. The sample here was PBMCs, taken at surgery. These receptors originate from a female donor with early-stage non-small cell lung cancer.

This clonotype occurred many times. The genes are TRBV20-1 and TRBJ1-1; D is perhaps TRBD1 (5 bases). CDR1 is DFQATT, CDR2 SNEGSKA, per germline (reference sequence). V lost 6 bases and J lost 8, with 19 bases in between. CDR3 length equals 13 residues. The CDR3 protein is CSAINLGRVEAFF. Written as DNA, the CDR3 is TGCAGTGCCATTAATTTGGGCAGGGTGGAAGCTTTCTTT.

CDR3 residues: CASSQDPVVGETQYF. Written as DNA, the CDR3 is TGCGCCAGCAGCCAAGATCCCGTGGTAGGAGAGACCCAGTACTTC. This chain uses TRBV4-1 with TRBJ2-5; D uncertain. This CDR3 comprises 15 residues. CDR1 MGHRA and CDR2 YSYEKL come from the germline V gene. V was trimmed by 0 bases and J by 4 bases, leaving 12 bases between them.

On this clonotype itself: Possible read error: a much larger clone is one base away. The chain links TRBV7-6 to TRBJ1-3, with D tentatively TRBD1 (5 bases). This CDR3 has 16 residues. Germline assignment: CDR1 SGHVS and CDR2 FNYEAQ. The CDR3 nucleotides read TGTGTCAGCAGCTTAGCGCGGCAGGGTTCTGGAAACACCATATATTTT. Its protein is CVSSLARQGSGNTIYF.

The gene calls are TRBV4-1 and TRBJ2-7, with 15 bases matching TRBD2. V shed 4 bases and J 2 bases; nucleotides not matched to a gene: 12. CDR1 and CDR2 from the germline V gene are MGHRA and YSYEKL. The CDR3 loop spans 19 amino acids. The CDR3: CASSLRTGTSGRFPYEQYF. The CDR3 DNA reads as TGCGCCAGCAGCCTTCGAACCGGGACTAGCGGGAGGTTCCCCTACGAGCAGTACTTC.

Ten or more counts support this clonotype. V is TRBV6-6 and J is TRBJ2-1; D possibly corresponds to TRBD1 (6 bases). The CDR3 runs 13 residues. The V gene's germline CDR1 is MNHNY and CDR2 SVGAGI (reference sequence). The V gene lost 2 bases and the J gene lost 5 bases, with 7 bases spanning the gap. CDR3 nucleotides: TGTGCCAGCAGTTACAACAGGGACAATGAGCAGTTCTTC. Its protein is CASSYNRDNEQFF.